The sample holds a few counts of the clone carrying this TCR beta chain. Its antigen is still unknown. The source of the sample is a study of T cell repertoires in cytomegalovirus infection. TCRdb used MiXCR to reprocess the reads, holding one entry per CDR3 protein. Among around 94,000 distinct CDR3 sequences listed, 16% were seen once. Study outcomes and limitations: Ex vivo responses were dominated by HLA-C-restricted CMV-specific TCR beta clonotypes.

This clonotype was sampled from a human donor in good health (CMV status not recorded). Some clones in this sample may be carry-over from other donors' samples. Sequences were obtained from PBMCs.

This CDR3 reads CASSNGQVGNVLTF. The CDR3, as DNA: TGTGCCAGCAGCAACGGCCAGGTTGGTAACGTCCTGACTTTC. This chain connects TRBV7-9 to TRBJ2-6; no firm D call. The CDR3 consists of 14 residues. V shed 5 bases and J shed 10 bases, with 15 bases lying between them. Germline V gives CDR1 SEHNR, CDR2 FQNEAQ (reference sequence).